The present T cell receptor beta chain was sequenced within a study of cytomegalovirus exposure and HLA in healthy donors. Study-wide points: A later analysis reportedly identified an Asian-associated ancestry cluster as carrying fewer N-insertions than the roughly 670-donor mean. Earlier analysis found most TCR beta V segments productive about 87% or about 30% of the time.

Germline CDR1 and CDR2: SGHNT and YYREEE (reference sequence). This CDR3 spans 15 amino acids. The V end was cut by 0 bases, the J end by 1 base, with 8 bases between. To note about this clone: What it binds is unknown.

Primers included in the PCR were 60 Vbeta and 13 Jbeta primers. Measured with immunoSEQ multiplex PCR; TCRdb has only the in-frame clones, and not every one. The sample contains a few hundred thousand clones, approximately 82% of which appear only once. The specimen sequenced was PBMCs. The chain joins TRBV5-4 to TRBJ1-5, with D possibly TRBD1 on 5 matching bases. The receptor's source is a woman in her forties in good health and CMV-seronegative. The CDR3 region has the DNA TGTGCCAGCAGCTTGGACGGGGGAAGCAATCAGCCCCAGCATTTT. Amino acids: CASSLDGGSNQPQHF. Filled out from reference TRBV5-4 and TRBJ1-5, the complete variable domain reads ETGVTQSPTHLIKTRGQQVTLRCSSQSGHNTVSWYQQALGQGPQFIFQYYREEENGRGNFPPRFSGLQFPNYSSELNVNALELDDSALYLCASSLDGGSNQPQHFGDGTRLSIL.